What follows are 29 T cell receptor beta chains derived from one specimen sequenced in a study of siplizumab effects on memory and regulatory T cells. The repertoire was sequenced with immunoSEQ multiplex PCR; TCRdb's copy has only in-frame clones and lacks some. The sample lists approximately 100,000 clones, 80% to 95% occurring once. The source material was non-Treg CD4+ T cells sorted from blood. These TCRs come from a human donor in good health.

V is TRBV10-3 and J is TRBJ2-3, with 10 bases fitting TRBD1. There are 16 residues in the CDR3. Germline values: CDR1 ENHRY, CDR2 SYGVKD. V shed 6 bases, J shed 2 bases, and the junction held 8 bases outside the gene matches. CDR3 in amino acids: CAIRAAGTGDTDTQYF. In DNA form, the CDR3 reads TGTGCCATCAGGGCCGCCGGGACAGGGGACACAGATACGCAGTATTTT.

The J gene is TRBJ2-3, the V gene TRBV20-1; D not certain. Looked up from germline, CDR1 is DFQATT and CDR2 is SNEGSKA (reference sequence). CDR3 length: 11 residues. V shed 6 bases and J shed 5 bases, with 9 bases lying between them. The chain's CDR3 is CSASDGDTQYF. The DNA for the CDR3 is TGCAGTGCCTCTGACGGAGATACGCAGTATTTT.

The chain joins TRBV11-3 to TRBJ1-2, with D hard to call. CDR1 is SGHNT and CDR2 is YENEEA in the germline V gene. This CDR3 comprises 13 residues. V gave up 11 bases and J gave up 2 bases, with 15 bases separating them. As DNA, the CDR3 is TGTGCCCCAACCCGGGTCATAAACTATGGCTACACCTTC. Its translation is CAPTRVINYGYTF.

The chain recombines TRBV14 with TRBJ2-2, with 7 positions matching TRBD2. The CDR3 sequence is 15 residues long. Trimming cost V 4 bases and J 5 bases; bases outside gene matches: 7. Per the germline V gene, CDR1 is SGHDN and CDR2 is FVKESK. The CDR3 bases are TGTGCCAGCAGCCCGTCGGGGGGAGGTACCGGGGAGCTGTTTTTT. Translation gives CASSPSGGGTGELFF.

CDR3 sequence: CASSQEGQTYGYTF. Written as DNA, the CDR3 is TGTGCCAGCAGCCAAGAGGGACAGACCTATGGCTACACCTTC. J is TRBJ1-2 and V is TRBV4-2; 7 positions agree with TRBD1. The CDR3 extends over 14 amino acids. Germline values: CDR1 LGHNA, CDR2 YNFKEQ. The J segment lost 4 bases and the V segment lost 0 bases, leaving 2 bases of the junction unmatched.

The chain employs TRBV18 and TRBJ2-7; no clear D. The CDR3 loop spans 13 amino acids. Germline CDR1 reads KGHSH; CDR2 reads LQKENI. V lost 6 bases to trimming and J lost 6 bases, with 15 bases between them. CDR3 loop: CASSPTSAGEQYF. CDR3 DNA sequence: TGTGCCAGCTCTCCGACATCGGCTGGCGAGCAGTACTTC.

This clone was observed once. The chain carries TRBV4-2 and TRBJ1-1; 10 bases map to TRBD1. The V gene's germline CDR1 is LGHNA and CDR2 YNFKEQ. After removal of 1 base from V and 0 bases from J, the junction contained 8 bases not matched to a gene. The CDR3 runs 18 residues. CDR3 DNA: TGTGCCAGCAGCCAAGCCACCGGGACAGGGGAGGTGAACACTGAAGCTTTCTTT. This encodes CASSQATGTGEVNTEAFF.

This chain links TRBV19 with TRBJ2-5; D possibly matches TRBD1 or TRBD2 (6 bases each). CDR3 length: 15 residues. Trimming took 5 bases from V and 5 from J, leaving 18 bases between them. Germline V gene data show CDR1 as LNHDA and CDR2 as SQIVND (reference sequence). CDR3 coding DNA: TGTGCCAGTAGTGCCCCAAACCAGGGGAGGGAGACCCAGTACTTC. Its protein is CASSAPNQGRETQYF.

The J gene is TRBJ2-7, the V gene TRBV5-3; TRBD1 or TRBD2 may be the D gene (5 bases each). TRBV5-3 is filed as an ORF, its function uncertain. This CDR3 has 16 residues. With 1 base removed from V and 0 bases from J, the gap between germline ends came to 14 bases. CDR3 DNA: TGTGCCAGAAGCTTGTCCGGGACCTCCAGCTCCTACGAGCAGTACTTC. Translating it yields CARSLSGTSSSYEQYF.

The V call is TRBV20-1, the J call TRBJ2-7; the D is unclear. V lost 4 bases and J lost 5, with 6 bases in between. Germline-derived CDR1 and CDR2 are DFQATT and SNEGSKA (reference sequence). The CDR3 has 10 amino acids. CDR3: CSAKADEQYF. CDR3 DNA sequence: TGCAGTGCTAAGGCGGACGAGCAGTACTTC.

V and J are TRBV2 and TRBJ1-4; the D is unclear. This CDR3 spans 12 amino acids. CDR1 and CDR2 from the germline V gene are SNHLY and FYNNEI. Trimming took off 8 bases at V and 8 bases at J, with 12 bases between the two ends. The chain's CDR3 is CASREGKEKLFF. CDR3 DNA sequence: TGTGCCAGCCGGGAGGGAAAGGAAAAACTGTTTTTT. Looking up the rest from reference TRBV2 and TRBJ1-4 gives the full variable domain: EPEVTQTPSHQVTQMGQEVILRCVPISNHLYFYWYRQILGQKVEFLVSFYNNEISEKSEIFDDQFSVERPDGSNFTLKIRSTKLEDSAMYFCASREGKEKLFFGSGTQLSVL.

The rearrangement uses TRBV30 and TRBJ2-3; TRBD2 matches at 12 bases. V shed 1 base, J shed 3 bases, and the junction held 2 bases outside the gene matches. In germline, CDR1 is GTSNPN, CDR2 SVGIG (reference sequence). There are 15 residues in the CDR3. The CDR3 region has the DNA TGTGCCTGGAGTGGACTAGCGGGGGCGACAGATACGCAGTATTTT. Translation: CAWSGLAGATDTQYF.

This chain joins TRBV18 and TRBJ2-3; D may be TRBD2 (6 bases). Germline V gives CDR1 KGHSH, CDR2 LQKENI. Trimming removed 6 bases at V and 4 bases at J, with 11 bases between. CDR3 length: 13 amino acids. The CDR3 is CASSPTGADTQYF. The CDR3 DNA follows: TGTGCCAGCTCCCCCACGGGGGCAGATACGCAGTATTTT.

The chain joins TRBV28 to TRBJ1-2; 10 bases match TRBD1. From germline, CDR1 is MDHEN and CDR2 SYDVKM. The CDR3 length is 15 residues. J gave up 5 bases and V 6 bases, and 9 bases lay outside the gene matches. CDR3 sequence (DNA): TGTGCCAGCAGCTCCATTGGACAGGGGGATTATGGCTACACCTTC. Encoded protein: CASSSIGQGDYGYTF.

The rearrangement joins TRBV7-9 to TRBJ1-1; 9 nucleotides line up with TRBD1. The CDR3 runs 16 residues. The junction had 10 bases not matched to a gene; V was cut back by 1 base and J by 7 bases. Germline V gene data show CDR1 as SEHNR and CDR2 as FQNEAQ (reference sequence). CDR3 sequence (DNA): TGTGCCAGCAGCTTAGGGACAGGGGTCCAAGGCGGTGAAGCTTTCTTT. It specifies CASSLGTGVQGGEAFF.

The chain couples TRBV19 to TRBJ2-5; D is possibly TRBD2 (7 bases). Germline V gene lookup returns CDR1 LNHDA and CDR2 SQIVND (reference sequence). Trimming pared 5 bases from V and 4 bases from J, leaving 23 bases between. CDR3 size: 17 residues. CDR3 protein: CASSRSEGGATGETQYF. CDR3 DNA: TGTGCCAGTAGTCGATCGGAAGGGGGGGCAACCGGAGAGACCCAGTACTTC.

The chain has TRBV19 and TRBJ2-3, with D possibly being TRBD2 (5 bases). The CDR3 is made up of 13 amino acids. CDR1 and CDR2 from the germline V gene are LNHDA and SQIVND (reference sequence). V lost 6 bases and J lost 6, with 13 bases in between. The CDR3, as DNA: TGTGCCAGTAGCGGACTCGTAGGGGATACGCAGTATTTT. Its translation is CASSGLVGDTQYF. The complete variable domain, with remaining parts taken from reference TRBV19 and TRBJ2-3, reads DGGITQSPKYLFRKEGQNVTLSCEQNLNHDAMYWYRQDPGQGLRLIYYSQIVNDFQKGDIAEGYSVSREKKESFPLTVTSAQKNPTAFYLCASSGLVGDTQYFGPGTRLTVL.

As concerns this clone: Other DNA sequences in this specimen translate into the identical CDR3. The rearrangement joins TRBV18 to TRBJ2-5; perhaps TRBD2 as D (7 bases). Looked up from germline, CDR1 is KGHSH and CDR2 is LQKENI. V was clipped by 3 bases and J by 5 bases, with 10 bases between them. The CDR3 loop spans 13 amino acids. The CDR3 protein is CASSPGGQETQYF. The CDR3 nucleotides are TGTGCCAGCTCACCCGGGGGGCAGGAGACCCAGTACTTC.

The CDR3: CASSSYRLGNEQFF. As DNA, the CDR3 is TGTGCCAGCAGCTCCTACCGACTCGGTAATGAGCAGTTCTTC. The genes are TRBV7-6 and TRBJ2-1; no definite D call. The V end was cut by 4 bases, the J end by 7 bases, with 14 bases between. Germline lookup yields CDR1 SGHVS and CDR2 FNYEAQ. The CDR3 length is 14 residues. The entire variable domain, with the rest obtained from reference TRBV7-6 and TRBJ2-1, is as follows: GAGVSQSPRYKVTKRGQDVALRCDPISGHVSLYWYRQALGQGPEFLTYFNYEAQQDKSGLPNDRFSAERPEGSISTLTIQRTEQRDSAMYRCASSSYRLGNEQFFGPGTRLTVL.

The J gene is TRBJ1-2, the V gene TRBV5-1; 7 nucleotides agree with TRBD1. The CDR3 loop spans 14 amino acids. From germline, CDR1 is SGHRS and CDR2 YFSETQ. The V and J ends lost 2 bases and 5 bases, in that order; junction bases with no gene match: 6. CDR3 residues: CASSLETGKYGYTF. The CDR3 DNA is TGCGCCAGCAGCTTAGAGACAGGGAAGTATGGCTACACCTTC.

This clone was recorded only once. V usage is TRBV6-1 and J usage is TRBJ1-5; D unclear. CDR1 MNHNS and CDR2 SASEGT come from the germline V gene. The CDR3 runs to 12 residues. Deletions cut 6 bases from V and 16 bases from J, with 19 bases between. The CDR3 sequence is CASSAVGDLEHF. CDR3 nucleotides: TGTGCCAGCAGCGCAGTGGGAGATTTGGAACATTTT.

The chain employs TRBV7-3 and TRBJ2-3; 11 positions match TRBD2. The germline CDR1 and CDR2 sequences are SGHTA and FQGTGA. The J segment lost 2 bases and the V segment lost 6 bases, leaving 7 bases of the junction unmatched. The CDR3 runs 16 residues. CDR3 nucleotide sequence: TGTGCCAGCAGTCCGACTAGCGGGACCCCCACAGATACGCAGTATTTT. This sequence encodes CASSPTSGTPTDTQYF.

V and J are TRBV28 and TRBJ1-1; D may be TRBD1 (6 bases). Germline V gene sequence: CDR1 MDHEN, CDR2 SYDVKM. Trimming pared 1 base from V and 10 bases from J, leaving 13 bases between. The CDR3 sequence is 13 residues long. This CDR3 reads CASSLLQGNSAFF. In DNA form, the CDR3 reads TGTGCCAGCAGTTTATTACAGGGAAATTCAGCTTTCTTT.

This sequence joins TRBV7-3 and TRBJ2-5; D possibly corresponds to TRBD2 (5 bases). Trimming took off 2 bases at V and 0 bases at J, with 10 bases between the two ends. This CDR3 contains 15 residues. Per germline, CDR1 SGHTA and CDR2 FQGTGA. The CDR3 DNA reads TGTGCCAGCAGCTTAGAGCGGCAGAACCAAGAGACCCAGTACTTC. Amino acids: CASSLERQNQETQYF.

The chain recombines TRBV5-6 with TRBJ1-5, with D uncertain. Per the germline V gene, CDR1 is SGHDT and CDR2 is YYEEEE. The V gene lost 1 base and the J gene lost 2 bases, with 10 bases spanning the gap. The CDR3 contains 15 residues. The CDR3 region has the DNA TGTGCCAGCAGCTTGCGGCTGAGCCGCAATCAGCCCCAGCATTTT. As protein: CASSLRLSRNQPQHF.

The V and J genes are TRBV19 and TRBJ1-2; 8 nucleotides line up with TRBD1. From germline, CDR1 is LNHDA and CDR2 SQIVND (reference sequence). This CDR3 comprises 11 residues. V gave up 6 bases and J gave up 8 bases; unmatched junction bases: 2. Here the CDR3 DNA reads TGTGCCAGTAGAACAGGGGGGGGCTACACCTTC. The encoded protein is CASRTGGGYTF.

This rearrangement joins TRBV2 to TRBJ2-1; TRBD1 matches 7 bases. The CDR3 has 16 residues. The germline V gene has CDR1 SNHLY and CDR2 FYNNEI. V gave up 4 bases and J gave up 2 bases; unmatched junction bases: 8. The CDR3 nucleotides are TGTGCCAGCAGTGCTGACAGGGAGTACCCCTACAATGAGCAGTTCTTC. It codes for CASSADREYPYNEQFF.

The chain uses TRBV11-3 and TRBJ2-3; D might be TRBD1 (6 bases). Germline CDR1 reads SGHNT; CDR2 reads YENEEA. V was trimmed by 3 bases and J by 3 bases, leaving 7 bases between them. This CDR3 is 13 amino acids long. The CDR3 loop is CASSFTGTDTQYF. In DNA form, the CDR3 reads TGTGCCAGCAGCTTTACAGGGACAGATACGCAGTATTTT.

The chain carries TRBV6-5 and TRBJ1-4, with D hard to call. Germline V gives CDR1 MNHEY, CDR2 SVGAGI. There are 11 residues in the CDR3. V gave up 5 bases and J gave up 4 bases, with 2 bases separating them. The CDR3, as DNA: TGTGCCAGCAGTGGTAATGAAAAACTGTTTTTT. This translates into CASSGNEKLFF.